The rows below give T cell receptor beta chains drawn from one sample of a study of CD4 T cells in relation to SARS-CoV-2 and coronaviruses. Assay used: immunoSEQ multiplex PCR; TCRdb lists only in-frame clones, some missing. The sample carries roughly 23,000 clones, under 85% recorded once. Antigens of these TCRs are unknown. The sample taken for sequencing was CD4+ T cells from PBMCs, cultured in vitro. All receptors come from a human donor in good health. The CDR3 runs from the conserved cysteine through the conserved F or W.

v_call: TRBV7-9; j_call: TRBJ2-1; cdr3_aa: CASSLASGTYNEQFF
v_call: TRBV9; j_call: TRBJ2-2; cdr3_aa: CASSVGTSGTGELFF
v_call: TRBV28; j_call: TRBJ2-1; cdr3_aa: CASSPPPSGRADEQFF
v_call: TRBV6-4; j_call: TRBJ2-1; cdr3_aa: CASSDSDSSYNEQFF
v_call: TRBV7-3; j_call: TRBJ1-1; cdr3_aa: CASSSFHRTGGEAFF
v_call: TRBV7-3; j_call: TRBJ2-2; cdr3_aa: CASSSGNGRALTGELFF
v_call: TRBV27; j_call: TRBJ2-7; cdr3_aa: CASSSPGPYEQYF
v_call: TRBV7-8; j_call: TRBJ1-1; cdr3_aa: CASSRGGDRVNTEAFF
v_call: TRBV9; j_call: TRBJ1-1; cdr3_aa: CASSGTGGTEAFF
v_call: TRBV7-2; j_call: TRBJ2-3; cdr3_aa: CASSLWSGESQYF
v_call: TRBV6-4; j_call: TRBJ2-1; cdr3_aa: CASSDSGTGGYNEQFF
v_call: TRBV3-1/TRBV3-2; j_call: TRBJ2-5; cdr3_aa: CASSQAPGETQYF
v_call: TRBV7-9; j_call: TRBJ2-1; cdr3_aa: CASSLALLRGESYNEQFF
v_call: TRBV7-2; j_call: TRBJ2-7; cdr3_aa: CASRDGSSYEQYF
v_call: TRBV15; j_call: TRBJ2-7; cdr3_aa: CATSRRDSFLEQYF
v_call: TRBV6-6; j_call: TRBJ1-1; cdr3_aa: CASSKTNRDTEAFF
v_call: TRBV28; j_call: TRBJ1-6; cdr3_aa: CASSYRGESPLHF
v_call: TRBV6-5; j_call: TRBJ2-2; cdr3_aa: CASSAPGQGAGELFF
v_call: TRBV14; j_call: TRBJ2-7; cdr3_aa: CASSRLAERGYEQYF
v_call: TRBV7-3; j_call: TRBJ2-1; cdr3_aa: CASSSRDGSSYNEQFF
v_call: TRBV19; j_call: TRBJ1-5; cdr3_aa: CASSIGALNQPQHF
v_call: TRBV19; j_call: TRBJ2-1; cdr3_aa: CASSRGTGKYNEQFF
v_call: TRBV2; j_call: TRBJ2-7; cdr3_aa: CASRTTGPNYGHEQYF
v_call: TRBV3-1/TRBV3-2; j_call: TRBJ2-7; cdr3_aa: CASSQLRGQSLYEQYF
v_call: TRBV6-6; j_call: TRBJ2-2; cdr3_aa: CASSYTTGGYTGELFF
v_call: TRBV9; j_call: TRBJ1-2; cdr3_aa: CASSDSSYGYTF
v_call: TRBV15; j_call: TRBJ2-7; cdr3_aa: CATSRDLGDYEQYF